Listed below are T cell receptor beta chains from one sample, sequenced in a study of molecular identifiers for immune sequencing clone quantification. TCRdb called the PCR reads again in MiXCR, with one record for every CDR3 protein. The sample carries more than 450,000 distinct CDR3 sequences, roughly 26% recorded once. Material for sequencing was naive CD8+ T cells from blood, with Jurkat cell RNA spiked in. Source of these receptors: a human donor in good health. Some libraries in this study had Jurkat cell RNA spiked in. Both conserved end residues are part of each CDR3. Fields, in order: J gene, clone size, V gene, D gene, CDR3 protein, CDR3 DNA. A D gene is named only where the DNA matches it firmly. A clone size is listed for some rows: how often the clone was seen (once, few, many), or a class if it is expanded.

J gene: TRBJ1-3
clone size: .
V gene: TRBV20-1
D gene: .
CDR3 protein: CSARVDLITGNTIYF
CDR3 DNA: TGCAGTGCTAGAGTGGATTTGATCACTGGAAACACCATATATTTT

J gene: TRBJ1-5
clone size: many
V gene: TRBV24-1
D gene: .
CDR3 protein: CATSQGLGQPQHF
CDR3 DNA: TGTGCCACCAGCCAGGGGTTGGGTCAGCCCCAGCATTTT

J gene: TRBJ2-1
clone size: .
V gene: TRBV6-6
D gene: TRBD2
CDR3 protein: CASSYNSGRVYEQFF
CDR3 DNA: TGTGCCAGCAGTTACAATAGCGGGAGGGTTTATGAGCAGTTCTTC

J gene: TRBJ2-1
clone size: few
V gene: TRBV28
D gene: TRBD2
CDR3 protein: CASSLASGGYYNEQFF
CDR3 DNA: TGTGCCAGCAGTTTAGCTAGCGGAGGATACTACAATGAGCAGTTCTTC

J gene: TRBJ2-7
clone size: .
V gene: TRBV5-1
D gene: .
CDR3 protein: CASTLQDGAAVEQYF
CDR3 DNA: TGCGCGAGCACGCTTCAGGACGGGGCGGCTGTCGAGCAGTACTTC

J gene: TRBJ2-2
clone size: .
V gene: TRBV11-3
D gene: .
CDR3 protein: CASSPDCGGELFF
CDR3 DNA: TGTGCCAGCAGCCCTGATTGCGGCGGGGAGCTGTTTTTT

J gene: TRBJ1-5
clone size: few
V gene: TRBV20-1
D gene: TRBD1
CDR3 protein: CSAGDPLRGQPQHF
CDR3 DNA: TGCAGTGCTGGAGATCCCCTCAGGGGGCAGCCCCAGCATTTT

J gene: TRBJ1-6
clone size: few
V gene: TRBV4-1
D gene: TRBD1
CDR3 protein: CASSQIQGNNSPLHF
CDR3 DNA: TGCGCCAGCAGCCAGATACAGGGGAATAATTCACCCCTCCACTTT

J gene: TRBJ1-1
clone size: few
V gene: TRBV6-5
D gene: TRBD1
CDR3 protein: CASSPGGANTEAFF
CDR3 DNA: TGTGCCAGCAGTCCAGGGGGCGCGAACACTGAAGCTTTCTTT

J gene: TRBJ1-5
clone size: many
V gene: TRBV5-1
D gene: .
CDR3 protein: CASSPRGGGGQPQHF
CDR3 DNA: TGCGCCAGCAGCCCCCGAGGGGGAGGGGGTCAGCCCCAGCATTTT

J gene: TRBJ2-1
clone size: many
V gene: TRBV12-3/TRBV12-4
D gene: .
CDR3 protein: CASGNNEQFF
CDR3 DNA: TGTGCCAGCGGAAACAATGAGCAGTTCTTC

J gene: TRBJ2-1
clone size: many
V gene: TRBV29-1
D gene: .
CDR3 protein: CSVVMVGNEQFF
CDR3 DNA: TGCAGCGTTGTTATGGTGGGGAATGAGCAGTTCTTC

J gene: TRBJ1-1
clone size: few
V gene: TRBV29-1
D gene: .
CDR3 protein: CSVTRERMNTEAFF
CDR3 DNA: TGCAGCGTAACCCGGGAGAGGATGAACACTGAAGCTTTCTTT

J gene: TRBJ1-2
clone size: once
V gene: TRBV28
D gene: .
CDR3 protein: CASSFTPNYGCTF
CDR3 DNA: TGTGCCAGCAGTTTTACACCGAACTATGGCTGCACCTTC

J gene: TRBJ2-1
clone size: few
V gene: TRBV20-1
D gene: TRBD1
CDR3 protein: CSADRGRRYNEQFF
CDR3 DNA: TGCAGTGCGGACAGGGGGCGAAGGTACAATGAGCAGTTCTTC

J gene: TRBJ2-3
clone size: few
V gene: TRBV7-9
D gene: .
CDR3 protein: CASSSIFGGLTDTQYF
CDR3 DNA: TGTGCCAGCAGCTCAATCTTTGGGGGACTCACAGATACGCAGTATTTT

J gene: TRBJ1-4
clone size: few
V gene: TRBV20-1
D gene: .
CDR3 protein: CSARDDMEAEKLFF
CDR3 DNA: TGCAGTGCTAGAGATGACATGGAGGCGGAAAAACTGTTTTTT

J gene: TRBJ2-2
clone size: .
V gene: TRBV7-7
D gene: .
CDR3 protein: CASSLEVAGTMNTGELVF
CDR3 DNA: TGTGCCAGCAGCTTAGAGGTCGCCGGGACAATGAACACCGGGGAGCTGGTTTTT

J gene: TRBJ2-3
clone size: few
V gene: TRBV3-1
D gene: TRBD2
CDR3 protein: CASSPKIRAGVTDTQYF
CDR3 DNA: TGTGCCAGCAGCCCTAAAATACGAGCGGGAGTCACAGATACGCAGTATTTT

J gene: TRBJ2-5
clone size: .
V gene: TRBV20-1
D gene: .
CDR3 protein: CSAWTEIQETQYF
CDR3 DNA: TGCAGTGCCTGGACGGAAATACAAGAGACCCAGTACTTC

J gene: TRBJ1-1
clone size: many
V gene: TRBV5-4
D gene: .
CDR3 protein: CAYRINTEAFF
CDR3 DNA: TGTGCCTACAGGATCAACACTGAAGCTTTCTTT

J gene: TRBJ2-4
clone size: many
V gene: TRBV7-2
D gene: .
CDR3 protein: CASSLAQKNIQYF
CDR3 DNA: TGTGCCAGCAGCTTAGCTCAGAAAAACATTCAGTACTTC

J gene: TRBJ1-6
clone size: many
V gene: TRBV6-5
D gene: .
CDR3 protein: CASSSNSPLHF
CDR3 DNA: TGTGCCAGCAGCTCTAATTCACCCCTCCACTTT

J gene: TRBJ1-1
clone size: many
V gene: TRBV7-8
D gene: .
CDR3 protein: CASSLGAAEAFF
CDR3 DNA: TGTGCCAGCAGCTTAGGAGCGGCTGAAGCTTTCTTT

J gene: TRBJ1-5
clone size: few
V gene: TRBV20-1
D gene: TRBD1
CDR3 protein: CSARDRVGGLTGNQPQHF
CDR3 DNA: TGCAGTGCTAGAGATAGGGTAGGGGGCCTAACCGGTAATCAGCCCCAGCATTTT

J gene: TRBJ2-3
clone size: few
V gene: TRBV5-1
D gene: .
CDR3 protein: CASSSSRTVSTDTQYF
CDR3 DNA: TGCGCCAGCAGCTCAAGCCGGACAGTTAGCACAGATACGCAGTATTTT

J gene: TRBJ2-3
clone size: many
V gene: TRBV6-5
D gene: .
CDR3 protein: CASSYVGRSTDTQYF
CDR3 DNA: TGTGCCAGCAGTTACGTTGGCCGAAGCACAGATACGCAGTATTTT

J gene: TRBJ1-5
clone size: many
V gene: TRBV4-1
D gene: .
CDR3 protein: CASSQARSNQPQHF
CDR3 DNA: TGCGCCAGCAGCCAAGCACGCAGCAATCAGCCCCAGCATTTT

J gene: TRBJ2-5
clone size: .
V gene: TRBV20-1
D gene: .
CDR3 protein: CSARDQLGEETQYF
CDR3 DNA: TGCAGTGCTAGAGACCAACTAGGAGAAGAGACCCAGTACTTC

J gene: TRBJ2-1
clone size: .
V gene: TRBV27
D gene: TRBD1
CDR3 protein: CASSARTGVNNEQFF
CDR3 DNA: TGTGCCAGCAGTGCCAGGACAGGGGTCAACAATGAGCAGTTCTTC

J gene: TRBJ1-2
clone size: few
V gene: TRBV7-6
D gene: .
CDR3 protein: CASSPEAGALDGYTF
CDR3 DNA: TGTGCCAGCAGCCCCGAGGCAGGGGCCTTGGATGGCTACACCTTC

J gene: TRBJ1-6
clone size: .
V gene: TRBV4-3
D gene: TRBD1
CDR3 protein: CASSQDRGPGSPLHF
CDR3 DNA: TGCGCCAGCAGCCAAGACAGGGGGCCGGGTTCACCCCTCCACTTT

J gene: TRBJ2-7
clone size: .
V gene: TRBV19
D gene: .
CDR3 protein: CASSMVGVYEQYF
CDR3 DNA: TGTGCCAGTAGTATGGTGGGGGTCTACGAGCAGTACTTC

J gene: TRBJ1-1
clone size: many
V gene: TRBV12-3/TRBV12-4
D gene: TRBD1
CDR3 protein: CASSSTGAYEAFF
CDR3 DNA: TGTGCCAGCAGTTCCACAGGGGCTTATGAAGCTTTCTTT

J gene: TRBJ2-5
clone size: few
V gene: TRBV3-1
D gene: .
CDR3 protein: CASREVTSQETQYF
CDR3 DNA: TGTGCCAGCAGGGAAGTGACATCCCAAGAGACCCAGTACTTC

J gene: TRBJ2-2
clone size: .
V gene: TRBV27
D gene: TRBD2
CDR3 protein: CASSPLAAYTGELFF
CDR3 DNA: TGTGCCAGCAGTCCACTAGCGGCGTACACCGGGGAGCTGTTTTTT

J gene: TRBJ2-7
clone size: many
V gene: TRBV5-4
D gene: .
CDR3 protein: CASSFDRTYEQYF
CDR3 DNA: TGTGCCAGCAGCTTCGACCGGACCTACGAGCAGTACTTC

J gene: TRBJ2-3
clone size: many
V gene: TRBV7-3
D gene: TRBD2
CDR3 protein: CASSVGLAGGVGDTQYF
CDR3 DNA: TGTGCCAGCAGCGTCGGACTAGCGGGAGGAGTGGGTGATACGCAGTATTTT

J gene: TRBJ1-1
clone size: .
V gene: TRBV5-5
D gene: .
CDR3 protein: CASSPYARVGWENTEAFF
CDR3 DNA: TGTGCCAGCAGCCCTTACGCGCGGGTGGGTTGGGAGAACACTGAAGCTTTCTTT

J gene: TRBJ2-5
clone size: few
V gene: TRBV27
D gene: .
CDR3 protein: CASSLTPPADETQYF
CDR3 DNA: TGTGCCAGCAGTTTGACCCCTCCGGCGGACGAGACCCAGTACTTC

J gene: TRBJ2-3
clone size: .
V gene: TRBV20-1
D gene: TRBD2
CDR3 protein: CSARDPSGSALSTDTQYF
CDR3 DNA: TGCAGTGCTAGAGATCCCAGCGGGAGTGCTCTTAGCACAGATACGCAGTATTTT

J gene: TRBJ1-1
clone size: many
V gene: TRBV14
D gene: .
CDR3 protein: CASSQVWGEPLAFF
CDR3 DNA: TGTGCCAGCAGCCAAGTTTGGGGGGAGCCTCTAGCTTTCTTT

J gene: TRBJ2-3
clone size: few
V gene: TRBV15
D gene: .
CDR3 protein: CATSFGFGGTPTDTQYF
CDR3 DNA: TGTGCTACCTCCTTCGGGTTCGGCGGGACTCCGACAGATACGCAGTATTTT

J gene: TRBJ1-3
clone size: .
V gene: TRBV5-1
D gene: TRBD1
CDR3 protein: CASRDSGTGRNTIYF
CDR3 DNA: TGCGCCAGCAGAGATTCCGGGACAGGGCGAAACACCATATATTTT